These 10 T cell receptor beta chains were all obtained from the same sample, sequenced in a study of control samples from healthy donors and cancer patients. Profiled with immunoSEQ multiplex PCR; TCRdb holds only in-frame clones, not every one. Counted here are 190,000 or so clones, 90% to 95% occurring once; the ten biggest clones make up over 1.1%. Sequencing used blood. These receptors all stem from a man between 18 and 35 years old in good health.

The CDR3 nucleotides read TGTGCCAGCTCACCTGGGACCCCCTCCGTAGAGCAGTTCTTC. Residues: CASSPGTPSVEQFF. V gene TRBV18 combines with J gene TRBJ2-1, with D perhaps matching TRBD1 or TRBD2 (5 bases each). This CDR3 has 14 amino acids. The germline V and J ends were trimmed by 3 bases and 10 bases, with 16 bases remaining between them. CDR1 is KGHSH and CDR2 is LQKENI in the germline V gene.

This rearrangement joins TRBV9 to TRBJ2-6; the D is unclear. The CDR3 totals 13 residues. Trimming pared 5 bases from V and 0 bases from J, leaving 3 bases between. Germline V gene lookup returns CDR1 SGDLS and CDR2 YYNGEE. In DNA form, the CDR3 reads TGTGCCAGCAGGAGCTCTGGGGCCAACGTCCTGACTTTC. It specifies CASRSSGANVLTF. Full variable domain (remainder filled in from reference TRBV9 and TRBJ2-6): DSGVTQTPKHLITATGQRVTLRCSPRSGDLSVYWYQQSLDQGLQFLIQYYNGEERAKGNILERFSAQQFPDLHSELNLSSLELGDSALYFCASRSSGANVLTFGAGSRLTVL.

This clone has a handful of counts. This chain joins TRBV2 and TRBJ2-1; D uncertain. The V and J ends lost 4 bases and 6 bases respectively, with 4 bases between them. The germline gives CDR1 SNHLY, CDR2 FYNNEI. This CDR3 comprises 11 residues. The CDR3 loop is CASSGPNEQFF. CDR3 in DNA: TGTGCCAGCAGTGGCCCCAATGAGCAGTTCTTC.

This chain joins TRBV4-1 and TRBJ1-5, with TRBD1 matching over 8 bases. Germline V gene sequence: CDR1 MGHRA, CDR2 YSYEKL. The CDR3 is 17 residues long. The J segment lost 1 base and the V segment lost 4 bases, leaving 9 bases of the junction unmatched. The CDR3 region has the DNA TGCGCCAGCAGCCCAACTAGCGGACAGGGAAGCAATCAGCCCCAGCATTTT. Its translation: CASSPTSGQGSNQPQHF.

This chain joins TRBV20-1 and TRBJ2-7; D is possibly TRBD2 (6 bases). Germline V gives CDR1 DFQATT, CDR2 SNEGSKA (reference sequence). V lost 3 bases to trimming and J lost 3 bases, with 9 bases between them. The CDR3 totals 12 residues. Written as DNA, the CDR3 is TGCAGTGCTAGTTGGGGGGACTACGAGCAGTACTTC. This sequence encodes CSASWGDYEQYF.

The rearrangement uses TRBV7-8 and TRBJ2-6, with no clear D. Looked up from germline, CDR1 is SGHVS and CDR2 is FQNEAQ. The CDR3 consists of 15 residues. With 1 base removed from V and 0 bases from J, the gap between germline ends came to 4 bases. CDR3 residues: CASSLDYSGANVLTF. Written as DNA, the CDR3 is TGTGCCAGCAGCTTAGACTACTCTGGGGCCAACGTCCTGACTTTC.

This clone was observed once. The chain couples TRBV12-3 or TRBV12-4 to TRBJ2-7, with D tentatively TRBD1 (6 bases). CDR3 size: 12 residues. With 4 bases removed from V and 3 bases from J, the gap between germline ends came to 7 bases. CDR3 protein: CASSYRDYEQYF. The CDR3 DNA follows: TGTGCCAGCAGTTACAGGGACTACGAGCAGTACTTC.

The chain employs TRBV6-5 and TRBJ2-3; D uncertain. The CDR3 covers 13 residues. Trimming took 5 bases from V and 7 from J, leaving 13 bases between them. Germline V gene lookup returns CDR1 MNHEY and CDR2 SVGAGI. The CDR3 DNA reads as TGTGCCAGCAGTCGAACTGGAGAATATACGCAGTATTTT. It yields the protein CASSRTGEYTQYF.

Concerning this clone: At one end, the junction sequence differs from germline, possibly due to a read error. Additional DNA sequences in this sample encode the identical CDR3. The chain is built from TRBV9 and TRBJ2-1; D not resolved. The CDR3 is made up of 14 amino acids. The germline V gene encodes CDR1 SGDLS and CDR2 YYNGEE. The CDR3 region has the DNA TGCGCCAGCAGCGTGGCCGGATCCTACAATGAGCAGTTCTTC. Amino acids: CASSVAGSYNEQFF.

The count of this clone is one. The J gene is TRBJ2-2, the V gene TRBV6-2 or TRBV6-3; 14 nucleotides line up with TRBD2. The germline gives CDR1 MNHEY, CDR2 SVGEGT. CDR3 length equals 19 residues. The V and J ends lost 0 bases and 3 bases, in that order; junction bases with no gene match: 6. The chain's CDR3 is CASSYSQTSGGAYTGELFF. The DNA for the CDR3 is TGTGCCAGCAGTTACTCCCAGACTAGCGGGGGGGCCTACACCGGGGAGCTGTTTTTT.